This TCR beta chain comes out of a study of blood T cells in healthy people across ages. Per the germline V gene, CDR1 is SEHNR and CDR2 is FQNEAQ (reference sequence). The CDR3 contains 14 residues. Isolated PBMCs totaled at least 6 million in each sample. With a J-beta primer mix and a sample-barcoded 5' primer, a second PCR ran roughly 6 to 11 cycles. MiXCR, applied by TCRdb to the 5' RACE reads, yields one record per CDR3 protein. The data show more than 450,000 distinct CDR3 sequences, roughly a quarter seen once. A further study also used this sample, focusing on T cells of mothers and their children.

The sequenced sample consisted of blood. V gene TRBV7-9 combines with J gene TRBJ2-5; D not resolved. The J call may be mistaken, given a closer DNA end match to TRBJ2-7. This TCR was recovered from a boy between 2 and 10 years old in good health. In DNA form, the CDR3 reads TGTGCCAGCAGCTTTGGTGGGTCTATATACGAGCAGTACTTC. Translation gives CASSFGGSIYEQYF.